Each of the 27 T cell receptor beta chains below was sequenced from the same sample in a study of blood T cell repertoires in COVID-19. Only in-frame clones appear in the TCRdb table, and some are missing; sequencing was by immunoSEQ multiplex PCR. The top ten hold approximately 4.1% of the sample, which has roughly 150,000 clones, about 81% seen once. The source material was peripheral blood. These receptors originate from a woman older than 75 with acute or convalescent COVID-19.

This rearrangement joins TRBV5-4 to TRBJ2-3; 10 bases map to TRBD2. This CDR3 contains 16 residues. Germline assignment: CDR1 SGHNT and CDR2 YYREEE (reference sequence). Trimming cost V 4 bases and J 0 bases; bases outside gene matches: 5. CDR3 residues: CASSGRTSGSTDTQYF. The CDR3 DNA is TGTGCCAGCAGCGGTAGGACTAGCGGAAGCACAGATACGCAGTATTTT. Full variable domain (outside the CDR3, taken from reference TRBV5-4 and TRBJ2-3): ETGVTQSPTHLIKTRGQQVTLRCSSQSGHNTVSWYQQALGQGPQFIFQYYREEENGRGNFPPRFSGLQFPNYSSELNVNALELDDSALYLCASSGRTSGSTDTQYFGPGTRLTVL.

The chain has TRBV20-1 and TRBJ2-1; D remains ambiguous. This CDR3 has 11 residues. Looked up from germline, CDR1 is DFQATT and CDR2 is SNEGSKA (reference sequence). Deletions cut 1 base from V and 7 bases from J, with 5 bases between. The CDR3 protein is CSARAENEQFF. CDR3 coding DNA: TGCAGTGCTAGAGCAGAAAATGAGCAGTTCTTC.

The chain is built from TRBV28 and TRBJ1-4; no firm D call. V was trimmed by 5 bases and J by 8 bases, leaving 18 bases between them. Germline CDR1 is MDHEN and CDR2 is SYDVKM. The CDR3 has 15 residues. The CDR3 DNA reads TGTGCCAGCAGTACCCAGACGGGTTTTGGGGAAAAACTGTTTTTT. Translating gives CASSTQTGFGEKLFF.

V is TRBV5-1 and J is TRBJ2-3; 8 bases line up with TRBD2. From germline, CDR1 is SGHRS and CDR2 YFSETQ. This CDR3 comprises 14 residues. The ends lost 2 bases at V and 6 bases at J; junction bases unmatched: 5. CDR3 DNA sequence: TGCGCCAGCAGCTTAGGACTAGCTAGGGATACGCAGTATTTT. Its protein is CASSLGLARDTQYF.

This CDR3 reads CASSYWASNSGELFF. The CDR3 DNA is TGTGCCAGCAGTTACTGGGCCAGTAATTCCGGGGAGCTGTTTTTT. The gene calls are TRBV6-5 and TRBJ2-2; D is unclear. CDR1 is MNHEY, CDR2 SVGAGI, per germline. The CDR3 has 15 amino acids. Between the trimmed V and J ends, which lost 1 base and 6 bases, there was a span of 12 bases.

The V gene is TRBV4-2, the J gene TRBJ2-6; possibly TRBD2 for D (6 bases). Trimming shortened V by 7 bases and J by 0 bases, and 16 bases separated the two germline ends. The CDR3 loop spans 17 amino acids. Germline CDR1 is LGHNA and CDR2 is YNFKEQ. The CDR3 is CASTNSHGGSGANVLTF. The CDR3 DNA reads TGTGCCAGCACGAACTCCCACGGGGGCTCTGGGGCCAACGTCCTGACTTTC.

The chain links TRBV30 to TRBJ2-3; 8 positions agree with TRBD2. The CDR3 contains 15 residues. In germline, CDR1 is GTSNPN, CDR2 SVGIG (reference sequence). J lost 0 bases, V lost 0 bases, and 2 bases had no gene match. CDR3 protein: CAWSVIAGSTDTQYF. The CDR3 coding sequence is TGTGCCTGGAGTGTAATAGCGGGGAGCACAGATACGCAGTATTTT.

The CDR3 region has the DNA TGTGCCAGCAGTGAAGGAATCCAGGGGGTCTATGGCTACACCTTC. The encoded protein is CASSEGIQGVYGYTF. The chain has TRBV6-1 and TRBJ1-2; 7 positions match TRBD1. Germline V gene sequence: CDR1 MNHNS, CDR2 SASEGT. Germline trimming cut 1 base from V and 4 bases from J; bases unmatched to any gene: 6. The CDR3 contains 15 residues.

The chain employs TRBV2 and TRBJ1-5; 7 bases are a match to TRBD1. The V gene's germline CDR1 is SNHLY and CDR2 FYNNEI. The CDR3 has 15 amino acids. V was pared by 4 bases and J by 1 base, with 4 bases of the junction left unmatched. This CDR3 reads CASSGDSDSNQPQHF. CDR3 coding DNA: TGTGCCAGCAGTGGGGACAGCGACAGCAATCAGCCCCAGCATTTT.

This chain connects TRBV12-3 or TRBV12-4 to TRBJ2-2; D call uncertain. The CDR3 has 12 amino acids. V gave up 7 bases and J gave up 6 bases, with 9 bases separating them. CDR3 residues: CASTLFAGELFF. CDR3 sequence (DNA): TGTGCCAGCACTCTGTTCGCCGGGGAGCTGTTTTTT.

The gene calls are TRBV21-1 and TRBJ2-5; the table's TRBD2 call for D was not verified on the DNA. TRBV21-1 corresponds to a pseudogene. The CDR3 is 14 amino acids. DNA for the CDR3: TGTGCCAGCGGGTCGCGGGGGTTTAGAGAGACCCAGTACTTC. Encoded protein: CASGSRGFRETQYF.

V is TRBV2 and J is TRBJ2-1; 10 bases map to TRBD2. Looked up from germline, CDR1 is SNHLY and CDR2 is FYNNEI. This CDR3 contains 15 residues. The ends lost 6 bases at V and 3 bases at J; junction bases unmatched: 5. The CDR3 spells CASSRLAGVYNEQFF. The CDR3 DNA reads TGTGCCAGCAGCCGGCTAGCGGGAGTCTACAATGAGCAGTTCTTC.

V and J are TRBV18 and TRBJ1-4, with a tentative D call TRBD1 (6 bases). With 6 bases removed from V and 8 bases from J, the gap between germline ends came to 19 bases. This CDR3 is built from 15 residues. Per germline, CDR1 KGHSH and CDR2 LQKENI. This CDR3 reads CASSPGEGYGEKLFF. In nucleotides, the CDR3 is TGTGCCAGCTCCCCAGGGGAGGGGTACGGCGAAAAACTGTTTTTT.

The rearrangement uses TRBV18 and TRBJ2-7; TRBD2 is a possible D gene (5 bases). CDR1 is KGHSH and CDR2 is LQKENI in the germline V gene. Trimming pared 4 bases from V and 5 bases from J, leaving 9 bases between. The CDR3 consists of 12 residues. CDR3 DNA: TGTGCCAGCTCACTTCACGGGAACGAGCAGTACTTC. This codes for CASSLHGNEQYF. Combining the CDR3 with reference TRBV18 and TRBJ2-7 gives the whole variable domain NAGVMQNPRHLVRRRGQEARLRCSPMKGHSHVYWYRQLPEEGLKFMVYLQKENIIDESGMPKERFSAEFPKEGPSILRIQQVVRGDSAAYFCASSLHGNEQYFGPGTRLTVT.

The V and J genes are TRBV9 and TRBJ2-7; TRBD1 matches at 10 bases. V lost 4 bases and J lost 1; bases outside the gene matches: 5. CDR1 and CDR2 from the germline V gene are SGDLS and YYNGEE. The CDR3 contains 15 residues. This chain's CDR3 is CASSPRQGASYEQYF. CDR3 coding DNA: TGTGCCAGCAGCCCCCGACAGGGGGCTTCCTACGAGCAGTACTTC. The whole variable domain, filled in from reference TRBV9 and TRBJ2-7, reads DSGVTQTPKHLITATGQRVTLRCSPRSGDLSVYWYQQSLDQGLQFLIQYYNGEERAKGNILERFSAQQFPDLHSELNLSSLELGDSALYFCASSPRQGASYEQYFGPGTRLTVT.

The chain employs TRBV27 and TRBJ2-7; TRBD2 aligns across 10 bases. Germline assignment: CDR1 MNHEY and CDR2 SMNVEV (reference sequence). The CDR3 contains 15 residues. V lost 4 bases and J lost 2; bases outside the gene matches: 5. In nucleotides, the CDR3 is TGTGCCAGCAGTTCCCGGACTAGCGGAACCTACGAGCAGTACTTC. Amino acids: CASSSRTSGTYEQYF.

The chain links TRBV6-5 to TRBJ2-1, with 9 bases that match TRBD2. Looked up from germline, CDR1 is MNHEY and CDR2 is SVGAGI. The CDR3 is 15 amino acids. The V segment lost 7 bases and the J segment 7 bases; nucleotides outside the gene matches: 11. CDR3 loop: CASNLAGERFNEQFF. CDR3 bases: TGTGCCAGCAATTTAGCGGGAGAGAGGTTTAATGAGCAGTTCTTC.

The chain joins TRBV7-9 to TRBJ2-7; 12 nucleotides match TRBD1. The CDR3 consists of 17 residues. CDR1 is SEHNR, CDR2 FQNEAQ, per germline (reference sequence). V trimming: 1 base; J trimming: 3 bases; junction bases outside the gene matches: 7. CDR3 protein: CASSLGAGQGAFYEQYF. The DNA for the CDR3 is TGTGCCAGCAGCTTAGGGGCGGGACAGGGGGCCTTCTACGAGCAGTACTTC.

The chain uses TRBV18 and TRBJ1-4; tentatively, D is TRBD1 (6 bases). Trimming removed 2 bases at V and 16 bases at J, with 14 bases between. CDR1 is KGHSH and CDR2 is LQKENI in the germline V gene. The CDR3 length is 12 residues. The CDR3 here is CASSPRGGLGFF. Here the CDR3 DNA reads TGTGCCAGCTCACCAAGAGGGGGTCTTGGGTTTTTT.

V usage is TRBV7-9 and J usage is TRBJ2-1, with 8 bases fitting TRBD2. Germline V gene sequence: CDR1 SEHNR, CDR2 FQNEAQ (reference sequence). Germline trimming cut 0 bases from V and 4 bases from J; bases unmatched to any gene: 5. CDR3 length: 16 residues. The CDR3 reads CASSLAPGGIYNEQFF. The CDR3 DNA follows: TGTGCCAGCAGCTTAGCGCCGGGGGGGATTTACAATGAGCAGTTCTTC.

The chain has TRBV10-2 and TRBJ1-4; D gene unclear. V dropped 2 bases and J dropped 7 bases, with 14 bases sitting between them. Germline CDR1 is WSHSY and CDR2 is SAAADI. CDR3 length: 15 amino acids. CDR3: CASSEAWPRGEKLFF. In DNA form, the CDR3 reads TGCGCCAGCAGTGAGGCGTGGCCCCGGGGTGAAAAACTGTTTTTT.

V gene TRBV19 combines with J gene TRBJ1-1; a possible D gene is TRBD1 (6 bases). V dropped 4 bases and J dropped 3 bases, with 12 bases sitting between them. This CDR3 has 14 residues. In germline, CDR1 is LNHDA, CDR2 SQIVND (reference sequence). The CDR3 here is CASSNQGLDTEAFF. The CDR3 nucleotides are TGTGCCAGTAGTAACCAGGGGCTGGACACTGAAGCTTTCTTT.

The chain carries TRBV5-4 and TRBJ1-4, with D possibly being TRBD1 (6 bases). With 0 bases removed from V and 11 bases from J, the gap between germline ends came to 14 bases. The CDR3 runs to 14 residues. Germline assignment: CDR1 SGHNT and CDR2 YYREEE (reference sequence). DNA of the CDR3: TGTGCCAGCAGCTTGGAGGCGGACAGCAGGAAACTGTTTTTT. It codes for CASSLEADSRKLFF.

The CDR3 region has the DNA TGTGCCAGCAGCGCCGACAGGGGGGTCGACGAGCAGTACTTC. Translated, it gives CASSADRGVDEQYF. The genes are TRBV6-5 and TRBJ2-7; 9 bases map to TRBD1. The trim removed 6 bases at V and 5 bases at J, leaving 8 bases unmatched. Looked up from germline, CDR1 is MNHEY and CDR2 is SVGAGI. The CDR3 contains 14 residues.

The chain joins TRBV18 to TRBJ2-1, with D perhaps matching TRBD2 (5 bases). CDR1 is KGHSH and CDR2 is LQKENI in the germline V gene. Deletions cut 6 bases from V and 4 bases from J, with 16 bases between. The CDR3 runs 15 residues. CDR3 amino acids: CASSPTELGYNEQFF. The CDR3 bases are TGTGCCAGCTCCCCTACTGAACTAGGGTACAATGAGCAGTTCTTC.

CDR3 in amino acids: CASSQVGRNEQFF. Here the CDR3 DNA reads TGCGCCAGCAGCCAAGTAGGCAGGAATGAGCAGTTCTTC. V is TRBV4-1 and J is TRBJ2-1; D uncertain. V lost 1 base and J lost 7, with 8 bases in between. The CDR3 totals 13 residues. Germline V lookup: CDR1 MGHRA, CDR2 YSYEKL.

CDR3 bases: TGTGCCAGCAGCCAGACCAGACAGGGACGCTCTGGAAACACCATATATTTT. Translating it yields CASSQTRQGRSGNTIYF. The chain employs TRBV7-9 and TRBJ1-3, with 7 bases aligning to TRBD1. CDR1 SEHNR and CDR2 FQNEAQ come from the germline V gene (reference sequence). The CDR3 contains 17 residues. J gave up 0 bases and V 5 bases, and 10 bases lay outside the gene matches.